What follows is one TCR beta chain and its context. What this receptor recognizes is not known. The record has no base qualities; no much larger clone is one base away. V is trimmed back by 4 bases and J by 3 bases, and the junction contains 14 bases that no gene match accounts for. CDR1 is given as SGHTA and CDR2 as FQGNSA, both from the germline V gene. The CDR3 contains 18 residues, cysteine and phenylalanine counted. The CDR3 DNA has 54 bases and is translated from base 1. Whole blood was collected in K2EDTA tubes by collaborating institutions according to the institutions' own protocols. For TCRbeta analysis, collaborator samples were shipped as frozen whole blood, as isolated PBMCs, or as DNA extracted from either sample type. These data are taken from a study of blood T cell repertoires in COVID-19 (TCRdb year 2020). Describing the broader study: Samples from collaborators originated in the United States, Italy and Spain and spanned both the acute and convalescent phases of COVID-19. A de-identified subject ID, COVID-19 status, age in years and sex were almost always included in the sample metadata. The dataset comprised deeply sampled blood TCRbeta repertoires from subjects exposed to, actively infected with, or recovered from COVID-19. The material from the prospective study consisted of cDNA or gDNA derived from T cells, B-cell-depleted T cells, or PBMCs. Where HLA class I and class II types were available, the types were taken from metadata supplied by the sample provider, not from assay-based typing. The samples were drawn from two sources: the first 160 participants of the ongoing ImmuneRACE study, and 1,254 subjects contributed by 6 global collaborators. The repertoires were released in a freely available public database meant as a resource for research on the immune response to SARS-CoV-2.

What the research found in general, with its limitations: The quantity of clinical and demographic metadata differed by source and by participant and was supplied without curation.

TCRbeta CDR3 regions were amplified from genomic DNA using the immunoSEQ Assay, a bias-controlled multiplex PCR. In the authors' own workflow: Within the assay, amplification of reference gene primers was used to estimate how many nucleated cells each sample contained. To quantify the absolute abundance of each unique TCRbeta CDR3 rearrangement, sequence reads were collapsed and filtered. For each sample, productive Simpson clonality was calculated as the square root of Simpson's diversity index across productive rearrangements. Held by TCRdb, this immuneACCESS table contains in-frame sequences only and omits some clones. Under half of the omission traces to an unresolved V gene where checked; the cause of the rest is unknown. V and J calls and clone size are given by that table; D and trimming were obtained from the DNA. The sample table holds under 250,000 clones, of which about 85% were seen once. In total, the top ten clones hold under 4% of the sample.

Source material: peripheral blood. This receptor was taken from a man aged 18 to 35 with active or convalescent COVID-19. The rearrangement joined TRBV7-2 to TRBJ2-1; TRBD2 matches 8 bases in the middle. CDR3 protein: CASSSQVSGIGSYNEQFF. The DNA sequence is as follows: TGTGCCAGCAGCTCGCAGGTTAGCGGGATCGGTAGCTACAATGAGCAGTTCTTC.